Each of the 24 T cell receptor beta chains below was sequenced from the same sample in a study of graft-versus-host responses after intestinal transplantation. These receptors have no identified antigens. Measured with immunoSEQ multiplex PCR; TCRdb has only the in-frame clones, and not every one. The sample gives roughly 99,000 clones, approximately 86% of which show up once; roughly 0.71% is in the top ten. Specimen: unstimulated CD4+ T cells sorted from spleen or lymph node cells, collected before transplant. Receptor source: a human donor who was the organ donor for an intestinal transplant.

This clone appeared once. The chain uses TRBV5-1 and TRBJ2-7, with a tentative D call TRBD2 (7 bases). V was clipped by 0 bases and J by 3 bases, with 13 bases between them. This CDR3 has 15 amino acids. The germline V gene has CDR1 SGHRS and CDR2 YFSETQ. CDR3 sequence (DNA): TGCGCCAGCAGCTTGGCGGCGGGGGCTTACTACGAGCAGTACTTC. This translates into CASSLAAGAYYEQYF.

J is TRBJ2-2 and V is TRBV19, with D possibly matching TRBD2 (5 bases). Trimming pared 7 bases from V and 0 bases from J, leaving 9 bases between. CDR3 length: 14 amino acids. In germline, CDR1 is LNHDA, CDR2 SQIVND (reference sequence). The CDR3 sequence: CASMRASNTGELFF. The CDR3 DNA reads as TGTGCCAGTATGCGGGCGTCGAACACCGGGGAGCTGTTTTTT.

DNA for the CDR3: TGTGCCAGCAGTTGGGGCCTAGGTTCACCCCTCCACTTT. This translates into CASSWGLGSPLHF. The rearrangement joins TRBV6-5 to TRBJ1-6; D possibly corresponds to TRBD1 (5 bases). V dropped 4 bases and J dropped 9 bases, with 10 bases sitting between them. In germline, CDR1 is MNHEY, CDR2 SVGAGI. CDR3 size: 13 residues.

This sequence joins TRBV6-1 and TRBJ1-2, with 11 bases aligning to TRBD1. The CDR3 totals 15 residues. J lost 3 bases, V lost 10 bases, and 10 bases had no gene match. Germline V CDR1 and CDR2: MNHNS, SASEGT. The CDR3 spells CATVVGTGGDYGYTF. For the CDR3, the DNA is TGTGCCACCGTAGTCGGGACAGGGGGAGACTATGGCTACACCTTC.

V gene TRBV18 combines with J gene TRBJ2-2; possibly TRBD1 for D (5 bases). The CDR3 is made up of 17 amino acids. CDR1 and CDR2 from the germline V gene are KGHSH and LQKENI. Trimming stripped 5 bases from V and 3 bases from J, with 19 bases between. The CDR3 DNA is TGTGCCAGCTCAACCAGGTGGGGCCAGGCGGACACCGGGGAGCTGTTTTTT. Translating it yields CASSTRWGQADTGELFF.

The V and J genes are TRBV2 and TRBJ2-3; TRBD2 agrees at 8 bases. CDR1 and CDR2 (germline): SNHLY, FYNNEI. This CDR3 is 16 amino acids long. The CDR3 DNA follows: TGTGCTACCACAGTGTTCGGGGGGGGGCGCACAGATACGCAGTATTTT. This encodes CATTVFGGGRTDTQYF.

This chain links TRBV19 with TRBJ1-1, with 9 bases identical to TRBD1. The CDR3 has 12 residues. V dropped 7 bases and J dropped 10; count of bases not matched to a gene: 7. Germline V CDR1 and CDR2: LNHDA, SQIVND (reference sequence). The CDR3 sequence is CASTTGGSGAFF. In DNA, the CDR3 is TGTGCCAGTACGACAGGGGGGAGCGGAGCTTTCTTT.

In nucleotides, the CDR3 is TGTGCCAGCAGCCAAGAGGGACAGGGGGCTGGAAACACCATATATTTT. This gives the protein CASSQEGQGAGNTIYF. The chain employs TRBV25-1 and TRBJ1-3; TRBD1 agrees at 11 bases. Per germline, CDR1 MGHDK and CDR2 SYGVNS. V trimming: 6 bases; J trimming: 2 bases; junction bases outside the gene matches: 6. The CDR3 has 16 amino acids.

The chain combines TRBV5-5 with TRBJ1-4; D is unresolved. Trimming left V 1 base short and J 13 bases short, with 11 bases between. The CDR3 has 12 amino acids. The germline gives CDR1 SGHKS, CDR2 YYEKEE (reference sequence). In nucleotides, the CDR3 is TGTGCCAGCAGCTTGATAAGGGCGAGACTGTTTTTT. It translates to CASSLIRARLFF.

Worth noting for this clone: A junction boundary mismatches the germline segment, possibly from a read error. This chain uses TRBV2 with TRBJ1-4, with a weak D call TRBD1 (6 bases). The CDR3 is 15 residues long. Germline lookup yields CDR1 SNHLY and CDR2 FYNNEI. CDR3 amino acids: CAGRQPLGGNEKLFF. The CDR3 region has the DNA TGTGCCGGCAGGCAGCCTTTAGGGGGAAATGAAAAACTGTTTTTT.

V is TRBV5-5 and J is TRBJ1-1; 10 nucleotides line up with TRBD1. V was clipped by 4 bases and J by 4 bases; unmatched bases: 10. The CDR3 covers 16 residues. CDR1 is SGHKS and CDR2 is YYEKEE in the germline V gene (reference sequence). The CDR3 coding sequence is TGTGCCAGCAGCGGGACAGGGGTGGCTCGGTTCACTGAAGCTTTCTTT. Amino acids: CASSGTGVARFTEAFF.

The V gene is TRBV5-4, the J gene TRBJ2-7, with 8 bases aligning to TRBD1. J gave up 3 bases and V 7 bases, and 6 bases lay outside the gene matches. The CDR3 covers 13 residues. Germline V gives CDR1 SGHNT, CDR2 YYREEE (reference sequence). Here the CDR3 reads CASGHRGNYEQYF. In nucleotides, the CDR3 is TGTGCCAGCGGACACAGGGGGAACTACGAGCAGTACTTC.

The rearrangement uses TRBV5-1 and TRBJ2-1; D is perhaps TRBD2 (6 bases). Germline V lookup: CDR1 SGHRS, CDR2 YFSETQ. The ends were cut back, 2 bases at V and 4 bases at J, with 13 bases in the middle. The CDR3 contains 15 residues. The CDR3 sequence is CASSFSGPAYNEQFF. CDR3 DNA: TGCGCCAGCAGCTTCAGCGGGCCTGCTTACAATGAGCAGTTCTTC.

The count of this clone is one. The chain is built from TRBV10-3 and TRBJ2-5; 7 bases fit TRBD2. CDR3 length: 12 amino acids. CDR1 is ENHRY and CDR2 is SYGVKD in the germline V gene. The J segment lost 11 bases and the V segment lost 3 bases, leaving 6 bases of the junction unmatched. CDR3 protein: CAISDGGGEQYF. CDR3 in DNA: TGTGCCATCAGTGACGGCGGGGGAGAGCAGTACTTC.

This sequence joins TRBV10-1 and TRBJ2-1, with D perhaps being TRBD1 or TRBD2 (6 bases each). The ends were cut back, 4 bases at V and 0 bases at J, with 10 bases in the middle. The length of the CDR3 is 15 residues. Germline assignment: CDR1 WNHNN and CDR2 SYGVQD (reference sequence). The CDR3 DNA follows: TGCGCCAGCAGTGTCGGGGGCAACTCCTACAATGAGCAGTTCTTC. Its translation is CASSVGGNSYNEQFF.

The chain carries TRBV6-6 and TRBJ1-2, with D unclear. V lost 9 bases, J lost 6 bases, and 8 bases lay in between. Germline CDR1 reads MNHNY; CDR2 reads SVGAGI (reference sequence). The CDR3 spans 10 residues. The CDR3, as DNA: TGTGCCAGAGTGAAGGATGGCTACACCTTC. It specifies CARVKDGYTF.

The V gene is TRBV7-2, the J gene TRBJ2-3; TRBD2 might be the D (6 bases). The germline gives CDR1 SGHTA, CDR2 FQGNSA. V was pared by 4 bases and J by 5 bases, with 13 bases between. CDR3 length: 14 amino acids. The CDR3 bases are TGTGCCAGCAGCTCCCCAATAGCGGAAGATACGCAGTATTTT. It is translated as CASSSPIAEDTQYF.

The chain recombines TRBV6-5 with TRBJ1-6, with D unclear. Germline CDR1 reads MNHEY; CDR2 reads SVGAGI. V lost 5 bases and J 5 bases, leaving 10 bases between the germline ends. CDR3 length equals 14 residues. The CDR3 DNA is TGTGCCAGCAGTGAACAAAGAGATAATTCACCCCTCCACTTT. Translated: CASSEQRDNSPLHF.

The rearrangement joins TRBV15 to TRBJ1-3; D perhaps matches TRBD1 (5 bases). Looked up from germline, CDR1 is LNHNV and CDR2 is YYDKDF (reference sequence). V was trimmed by 5 bases and J by 0 bases, leaving 8 bases between them. The length of the CDR3 is 14 residues. The CDR3 protein is CATSSGGSGNTIYF. CDR3 sequence (DNA): TGTGCCACCAGCTCGGGGGGCTCTGGAAACACCATATATTTT.

With respect to this clone: One junction end disagrees with the germline gene, perhaps due to a read error. The rearrangement links TRBV5-4 to TRBJ2-7, with D maybe TRBD1 (5 bases). The CDR3 totals 14 residues. CDR1 SGHNT and CDR2 YYREEE come from the germline V gene (reference sequence). CDR3 nucleotide sequence: TGCGCCAGCAGCCCTGCTTCGACAGACTACGAGCAGTACTTC. Translation: CASSPASTDYEQYF.

A single count supports this clone. This rearrangement joins TRBV10-1 to TRBJ2-4; 8 bases match TRBD1. The CDR3 runs 17 residues. J lost 2 bases, V lost 0 bases, and 6 bases had no gene match. Germline V gene sequence: CDR1 WNHNN, CDR2 SYGVQD (reference sequence). The CDR3 nucleotides read TGCGCCAGCAGTGAGTCTACAGGACAGGGTTCCAAAAACATTCAGTACTTC. This gives the protein CASSESTGQGSKNIQYF.

This chain uses TRBV6-1 with TRBJ1-2, with 10 nucleotides matching TRBD1. V lost 6 bases and J lost 8; bases outside the gene matches: 6. This CDR3 region has 13 residues. Germline CDR1 is MNHNS and CDR2 is SASEGT. The CDR3: CASRLTGGEGYTF. The CDR3 bases are TGTGCCAGCAGATTGACAGGGGGCGAAGGCTACACCTTC.

The chain recombines TRBV20-1 with TRBJ2-5; D gene uncertain. V was trimmed by 6 bases and J by 5 bases, leaving 10 bases between them. From germline, CDR1 is DFQATT and CDR2 SNEGSKA (reference sequence). The CDR3 runs 11 residues. The CDR3 loop is CSARKGETQYF. CDR3 sequence (DNA): TGCAGTGCAAGGAAGGGTGAGACCCAGTACTTC.

This clone was recorded a few times. This rearrangement joins TRBV25-1 to TRBJ1-1; D is unresolved. This CDR3 has 16 amino acids. V was pared by 1 base and J by 4 bases, with 16 bases between. Germline V gene data show CDR1 as MGHDK and CDR2 as SYGVNS. CDR3 residues: CASSESTAAMTTEAFF. The CDR3 coding sequence is TGTGCCAGCAGTGAATCCACAGCCGCTATGACCACTGAAGCTTTCTTT.